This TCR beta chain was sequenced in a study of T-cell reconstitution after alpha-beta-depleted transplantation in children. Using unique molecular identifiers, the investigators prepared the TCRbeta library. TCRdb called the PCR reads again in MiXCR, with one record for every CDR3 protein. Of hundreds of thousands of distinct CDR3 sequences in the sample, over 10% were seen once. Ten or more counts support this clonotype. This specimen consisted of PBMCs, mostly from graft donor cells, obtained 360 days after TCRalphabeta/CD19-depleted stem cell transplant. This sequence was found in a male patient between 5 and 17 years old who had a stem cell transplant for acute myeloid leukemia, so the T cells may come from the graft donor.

The CDR3 DNA is TGTGCCAGCAGCACCCGGACTAGCGGGATCGGCCATGAGCAGTTCTTC. Translating gives CASSTRTSGIGHEQFF. The chain is built from TRBV7-2 and TRBJ2-1; TRBD2 agrees at 12 bases. Germline-derived CDR1 and CDR2 are SGHTA and FQGNSA. The V and J ends lost 5 bases and 8 bases, in that order; junction bases with no gene match: 10. CDR3 length: 16 residues.